These T cell receptor beta chains were read from a single sample in a study of cytomegalovirus exposure and HLA in healthy donors. Only in-frame clones appear in the TCRdb table, and some are missing; sequencing was by immunoSEQ multiplex PCR. The data contain about 150,000 clones, roughly 92% of them seen just once; the ten biggest clones take up about 0.7%. The sequenced sample consisted of PBMCs. These receptors were obtained from a man younger than 35 in good health and CMV-seronegative. The CDR3 runs from the conserved cysteine through the conserved F or W. Each record gives: clone size, D gene, J gene, V gene, CDR3 protein, CDR3 DNA. A D gene is named only where the DNA matches it firmly. Size is omitted from some rows. Given values are once, few, many or a class for expanded clones.

abundance: once
d_gene: TRBD2
j_gene: TRBJ2-1
v_gene: TRBV6-1
CDR3aa: CASSESIGAGGAYNEQFF
CDR3nt: TGTGCCAGCAGTGAATCAATTGGGGCGGGAGGGGCTTACAATGAGCAGTTCTTC

abundance: -
d_gene: TRBD2
j_gene: TRBJ2-3
v_gene: TRBV10-1
CDR3aa: CASSESGLAGGSTDTQYF
CDR3nt: TGCGCCAGCAGTGAGTCGGGACTAGCGGGGGGGAGCACAGATACGCAGTATTTT

abundance: -
d_gene: -
j_gene: TRBJ1-2
v_gene: TRBV7-2
CDR3aa: CASSSLMWGDDYGYTF
CDR3nt: TGTGCCAGCAGCTCCCTGATGTGGGGGGACGACTATGGCTACACCTTC

abundance: -
d_gene: -
j_gene: TRBJ1-5
v_gene: TRBV5-4
CDR3aa: CASSLGRYQPQHF
CDR3nt: TGTGCCAGCAGCTTGGGCAGGTATCAGCCCCAGCATTTT

abundance: -
d_gene: TRBD2
j_gene: TRBJ2-3
v_gene: TRBV5-1
CDR3aa: CASSLGAGGGTDTQYF
CDR3nt: TGCGCCAGCAGCTTGGGAGCGGGAGGTGGGACAGATACGCAGTATTTT

abundance: -
d_gene: TRBD2
j_gene: TRBJ2-7
v_gene: TRBV19
CDR3aa: CASSMLAGANYEQYF
CDR3nt: TGTGCCAGTAGTATGTTAGCGGGGGCGAACTACGAGCAGTACTTC

abundance: -
d_gene: TRBD2
j_gene: TRBJ2-1
v_gene: TRBV9
CDR3aa: CASSPQLAGGGNEQFF
CDR3nt: TGTGCCAGCAGCCCCCAGCTAGCGGGAGGGGGCAATGAGCAGTTCTTC

abundance: -
d_gene: -
j_gene: TRBJ2-6
v_gene: TRBV9
CDR3aa: CASSGQDSWDSGANVLTF
CDR3nt: TGTGCCAGCAGCGGGCAGGACTCATGGGACTCTGGGGCCAACGTCCTGACTTTC

abundance: -
d_gene: -
j_gene: TRBJ1-1
v_gene: TRBV18
CDR3aa: CASSGTSNTEAFF
CDR3nt: TGTGCCAGCTCTGGGACATCGAACACTGAAGCTTTCTTT

abundance: -
d_gene: -
j_gene: TRBJ2-7
v_gene: TRBV27
CDR3aa: CASHPSGGGPSYEQYF
CDR3nt: TGTGCCAGCCACCCTTCTGGGGGGGGCCCCTCCTACGAGCAGTACTTC

abundance: -
d_gene: -
j_gene: TRBJ2-1
v_gene: TRBV7-2
CDR3aa: CASSFSAKQFF
CDR3nt: TGTGCCAGCAGCTTTAGTGCTAAGCAGTTCTTC

abundance: -
d_gene: TRBD2
j_gene: TRBJ2-1
v_gene: TRBV9
CDR3aa: CASSVFTSGSYEQFF
CDR3nt: TGTGCCAGCAGCGTATTTACTAGCGGGAGCTATGAGCAGTTCTTC

abundance: -
d_gene: -
j_gene: TRBJ1-1
v_gene: TRBV19
CDR3aa: CASMWQGNTEAFF
CDR3nt: TGTGCCAGTATGTGGCAGGGTAACACTGAAGCTTTCTTT

abundance: once
d_gene: -
j_gene: TRBJ2-7
v_gene: TRBV9
CDR3aa: CASSVGGGIAYEQYF
CDR3nt: TGTGCCAGCAGCGTAGGAGGGGGTATCGCCTACGAGCAGTACTTC

abundance: -
d_gene: TRBD1
j_gene: TRBJ1-1
v_gene: TRBV5-5
CDR3aa: CASTPGDRGLRQVTEAFF
CDR3nt: TGTGCCAGCACTCCGGGTGACAGGGGGCTACGGCAGGTCACTGAAGCTTTCTTT

abundance: -
d_gene: TRBD2
j_gene: TRBJ2-1
v_gene: TRBV7-9
CDR3aa: CASSPLGTSGRASEQFF
CDR3nt: TGTGCCAGCAGCCCCCTAGGGACTAGCGGGAGGGCGTCTGAGCAGTTCTTC

abundance: once
d_gene: TRBD1
j_gene: TRBJ2-2
v_gene: TRBV5-4
CDR3aa: CASSPDRTTGELFF
CDR3nt: TGTGCCAGCAGCCCGGACAGGACCACCGGGGAGCTGTTTTTT

abundance: -
d_gene: TRBD1
j_gene: TRBJ1-2
v_gene: TRBV27
CDR3aa: CASSATGAGIYGYTF
CDR3nt: TGTGCCAGCAGTGCTACAGGGGCGGGAATTTATGGCTACACCTTC

abundance: -
d_gene: TRBD1
j_gene: TRBJ1-2
v_gene: TRBV30
CDR3aa: CAWSSPGTGNYGYTF
CDR3nt: TGTGCCTGGAGTTCTCCCGGGACAGGGAATTATGGCTACACCTTC

abundance: -
d_gene: -
j_gene: TRBJ1-1
v_gene: TRBV6-6
CDR3aa: CASSYQGGTEAFF
CDR3nt: TGTGCCAGCAGTTACCAAGGGGGCACTGAAGCTTTCTTT

abundance: -
d_gene: -
j_gene: TRBJ2-1
v_gene: TRBV5-1
CDR3aa: CASSLAAGAGEQFF
CDR3nt: TGCGCCAGCAGCTTGGCCGCGGGGGCAGGTGAGCAGTTCTTC

abundance: once
d_gene: -
j_gene: TRBJ1-1
v_gene: TRBV18
CDR3aa: CASSNKELNTEAFF
CDR3nt: TGTGCCAGCTCAAACAAGGAGTTGAACACTGAAGCTTTCTTT

abundance: -
d_gene: TRBD1
j_gene: TRBJ1-2
v_gene: TRBV6-1
CDR3aa: CASSEVTGQRYTF
CDR3nt: TGTGCCAGCAGTGAAGTGACGGGACAGCGCTACACCTTC

abundance: -
d_gene: TRBD2
j_gene: TRBJ2-5
v_gene: TRBV7-8
CDR3aa: CASSLDFLAGQAETQYF
CDR3nt: TGTGCCAGCAGCTTAGATTTTCTAGCGGGACAAGCAGAGACCCAGTACTTC

abundance: -
d_gene: -
j_gene: TRBJ1-1
v_gene: TRBV10-1
CDR3aa: CASSESTENTEAFF
CDR3nt: TGCGCCAGCAGTGAGTCGACAGAGAACACTGAAGCTTTCTTT

abundance: -
d_gene: TRBD2
j_gene: TRBJ2-7
v_gene: TRBV6-5
CDR3aa: CASSSRLAGGREQYF
CDR3nt: TGTGCCAGCAGTTCGAGACTAGCGGGGGGGCGGGAGCAGTACTTC

abundance: -
d_gene: -
j_gene: TRBJ2-2
v_gene: TRBV30
CDR3aa: CAWSGVRVLNTGELFF
CDR3nt: TGTGCCTGGAGCGGGGTACGTGTCCTGAACACCGGGGAGCTGTTTTTT

abundance: -
d_gene: TRBD1
j_gene: TRBJ2-7
v_gene: TRBV6-5
CDR3aa: CASSLSPGGLYEQYF
CDR3nt: TGTGCCAGCTCCCTTTCACCAGGGGGCTTGTACGAGCAGTACTTC

abundance: few
d_gene: TRBD1
j_gene: TRBJ1-2
v_gene: TRBV5-1
CDR3aa: CASSGGQGFAGYTF
CDR3nt: TGCGCCAGCAGCGGGGGACAGGGGTTTGCTGGCTACACCTTC